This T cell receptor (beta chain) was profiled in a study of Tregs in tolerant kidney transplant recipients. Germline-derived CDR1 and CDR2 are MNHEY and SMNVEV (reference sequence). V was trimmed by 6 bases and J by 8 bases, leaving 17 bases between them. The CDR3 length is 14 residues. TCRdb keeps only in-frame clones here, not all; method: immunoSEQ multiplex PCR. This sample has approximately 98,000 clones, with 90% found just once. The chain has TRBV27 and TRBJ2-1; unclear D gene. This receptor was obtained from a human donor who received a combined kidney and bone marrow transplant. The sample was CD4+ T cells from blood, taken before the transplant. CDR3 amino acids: CASSQIPPRDEQFF. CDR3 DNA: TGTGCCAGCAGCCAAATTCCCCCCCGCGATGAGCAGTTCTTC.